This T cell receptor beta chain appears in the sequencing data of a study of technical replicates of blood from a handful of donors listed by TCRdb under 2017. Libraries were prepared through the immunoSEQ multiplex PCR assay. Not all clones reach the TCRdb copy of this immuneACCESS table, which keeps in-frame sequences only. Checked studies attribute under half of the gap to unresolved V genes and leave the rest unexplained. A total of 55,000 to 75,000 clones appear in this sample, just under 95% of them only once. Together, the top ten hold 3% of the sample. About this clone itself: Its binding antigen is unknown. No base quality information exists; no much larger clone differs at one position.

V ends up 3 bases short and J 5 bases short, with an unmatched junction base count of 1. The germline V gene gives CDR1 as LGHNA and CDR2 as YNFKEQ. The CDR3 covers 15 residues, taking in both the cysteine and the phenylalanine. Only the CDR3 part of the read is kept: 45 bases, read in frame from the first base. The sample was PBMCs. The chain is encoded by TRBV4-2 joined to TRBJ2-1; 13 bases in between match TRBD2. The sequence derives from a human donor in good health. Some clones in this sample may be carry-over from other donors' samples. The sequenced DNA is TGTGCCAGCAGCCAGGGGACTAGCGGGGACAATGAGCAGTTCTTC. This encodes CASSQGTSGDNEQFF.